Below are 8 T cell receptor beta chains sequenced from a single sample in a study of post-analysis software for immune sequencing data (dated by TCRdb to between 2014 and 2017). Study-level results and caveats: Several TRBV segments, including TRBV5-6, TRBV5-1 and TRBV20-1, were significantly more frequent in patients than controls.

The receptor library was made with PCR. Instrument on record: Illumina HiSeq 2500. To reduce PCR and sequencing biases, unique molecular identifiers were built into the TCR beta cDNA libraries. The raw public data were reprocessed by TCRdb itself: fastp quality trimming at Q25, MiXCR clonotype calling, in-frame beta chains only. Under each unique CDR3 protein, matching rows form one entry showing the most common genes and DNA. For this sample the table gives hundreds of thousands of distinct CDR3 sequences, of which roughly 38% were detected only once. 6% to 9% of the sample is taken by the ten largest. Their cognate antigens are unknown. The sequenced sample was blood. Receptors were obtained from a girl aged 2 to 9 with multiple sclerosis.

This chain joins TRBV20-1 and TRBJ2-1; the D is unclear. Trimming took off 6 bases at V and 9 bases at J, with 18 bases between the two ends. Germline lookup yields CDR1 DFQATT and CDR2 SNEGSKA (reference sequence). The CDR3 loop spans 13 amino acids. The CDR3 DNA sequence: TGCAGTGCCCGGACGGGCCGTCGTGGTGAGCAGTTCTTC. Translating gives CSARTGRRGEQFF.

This clonotype was counted ten times or more. CDR3 amino acids: CASSPSTGAFSYEQYF. CDR3 in DNA: TGCGCCAGCAGCCCCTCGACAGGGGCCTTCTCCTACGAGCAGTACTTC. The chain carries TRBV5-1 and TRBJ2-7; TRBD1 agrees at 8 bases. Germline V gives CDR1 SGHRS, CDR2 YFSETQ. V dropped 4 bases and J dropped 0; count of bases not matched to a gene: 9. This CDR3 spans 16 amino acids. The entire variable domain, with the rest obtained from reference TRBV5-1 and TRBJ2-7, is as follows: KAGVTQTPRYLIKTRGQQVTLSCSPISGHRSVSWYQQTPGQGLQFLFEYFSETQRNKGNFPGRFSGRQFSNSRSEMNVSTLELGDSALYLCASSPSTGAFSYEQYFGPGTRLTVT.

V and J are TRBV20-1 and TRBJ1-5, with no clear D. This CDR3 region has 12 residues. CDR1 DFQATT and CDR2 SNEGSKA come from the germline V gene (reference sequence). V lost 6 bases and J 4 bases, leaving 10 bases between the germline ends. CDR3: CSAPGNNQPQHF. In DNA, the CDR3 is TGCAGTGCCCCGGGCAATAATCAGCCCCAGCATTTT.

The gene calls are TRBV20-1 and TRBJ1-5, with D unclear. Per germline, CDR1 DFQATT and CDR2 SNEGSKA (reference sequence). The V and J ends lost 0 bases and 2 bases respectively, with 11 bases between them. This CDR3 is 15 amino acids long. CDR3 sequence reads: CSARDSWARNQPQHF. The CDR3 DNA is TGCAGTGCTAGAGATTCTTGGGCCCGCAATCAGCCCCAGCATTTT.

Here the CDR3 DNA reads TGTGCCAGCAGTCGTCATAACAGGGCCTACAATGAGCAGTTCTTC. Translation: CASSRHNRAYNEQFF. The genes are TRBV12-3 or TRBV12-4 and TRBJ2-1, with D maybe TRBD1 (6 bases). This CDR3 comprises 15 residues. Trimming removed 5 bases at V and 2 bases at J, with 13 bases between.

The rearrangement joins TRBV4-1 to TRBJ2-7; 8 bases line up with TRBD1. The CDR3 has 13 amino acids. The V segment lost 1 base and the J segment 5 bases; nucleotides outside the gene matches: 1. Germline V CDR1 and CDR2: MGHRA, YSYEKL. The CDR3 reads CASSQVDRDEQYF. DNA for the CDR3: TGCGCCAGCAGCCAAGTGGACAGGGACGAGCAGTACTTC.

Only a few counts were recorded for this clonotype. The rearrangement links TRBV6-2 or TRBV6-3 to TRBJ2-5; D may be TRBD1 (6 bases). Between the trimmed V and J ends, which lost 5 bases and 6 bases, there was a span of 16 bases. Germline V gene data show CDR1 as MNHEY and CDR2 as SVGEGT. There are 14 residues in the CDR3. CDR3 sequence reads: CASSPSGQKKTQYF. The DNA for the CDR3 is TGTGCCAGCAGTCCCTCTGGACAGAAGAAGACCCAGTACTTC.

This clonotype was seen a handful of times. The CDR3 sequence is CASSERTSGQEVNEQFF. The CDR3 DNA reads TGTGCCAGCAGCGAAAGGACTAGCGGGCAAGAAGTCAATGAGCAGTTCTTC. V gene TRBV11-3 combines with J gene TRBJ2-1; 11 positions match TRBD2. Trimming removed 5 bases from V and 6 bases from J; junction bases left unmatched: 12. This CDR3 is built from 17 residues. Per germline, CDR1 SGHNT and CDR2 YENEEA.